The 10 T cell receptor beta chains below were found in one sample sequenced in a study of glioma-infiltrating T cells. TCR alpha and beta CDR3 regions were amplified from RNA using iRepertoire nested multiplex PCR. TCRdb fed the multiplex PCR reads into MiXCR, producing one record per CDR3 protein. The sample holds around 90,000 distinct CDR3 sequences, roughly 37% seen once. The sample consisted of glioma tissue, nonneoplastic brain tissue, or PBMCs (not recorded which). The source is a human donor with low-grade glioma or glioblastoma, undergoing nonglioma brain surgery, or in good health (not recorded which).

In this sample, this clonotype turned up many times. The rearrangement joins TRBV19 to TRBJ2-1; D remains ambiguous. The CDR3 is 12 residues long. V gave up 4 bases and J gave up 8 bases, with 9 bases separating them. Germline V gives CDR1 LNHDA, CDR2 SQIVND (reference sequence). In DNA form, the CDR3 reads TGTGCCAGTAGTAGAAATTTCGATGAGCAGTTCTTC. Its translation is CASSRNFDEQFF.

This clonotype was detected ten times or more. The rearrangement joins TRBV20-1 to TRBJ1-2; the D gene is possibly TRBD1 (6 bases). Germline-derived CDR1 and CDR2 are DFQATT and SNEGSKA (reference sequence). The CDR3 covers 15 residues. The V and J ends lost 0 bases and 4 bases respectively, with 15 bases between them. CDR3 in amino acids: CSAREPRGATYGYTF. DNA of the CDR3: TGCAGTGCTAGAGAACCCAGGGGCGCAACCTATGGCTACACCTTC.

This clonotype was recorded many times. Possible read error: a much larger clone is one base away. The rearrangement joins TRBV27 to TRBJ2-2; TRBD2 is a possible D gene (5 bases). Looked up from germline, CDR1 is MNHEY and CDR2 is SMNVEV (reference sequence). This CDR3 has 15 amino acids. Here the CDR3 reads CASSLYFRNTGKLFF. Here the CDR3 DNA reads TGTGCCAGCAGTTTATATTTCCGAAACACCGGGAAGCTGTTTTTT.

With regard to this clonotype: A much more abundant neighbour one base away suggests this may be a read error. The chain recombines TRBV19 with TRBJ2-1; 11 bases line up with TRBD2. The CDR3 is 17 amino acids. Trimming removed 6 bases from V and 2 bases from J; junction bases left unmatched: 9. The V gene's germline CDR1 is LNHDA and CDR2 SQIVND (reference sequence). The CDR3: CASRISGRAEAYNEQFF. The CDR3, as DNA: TGTGCCAGTAGAATTAGCGGGAGGGCCGAAGCCTACAATGAGCAGTTCTTC.

This clonotype is a singleton in its sample. This sequence may be a read error, since a much larger clone differs from it by one base. The chain combines TRBV11-2 with TRBJ1-5; D not resolved. The CDR3 length is 15 residues. CDR1 SGHAT and CDR2 FQNNGV come from the germline V gene. The V end lost 5 bases, the J end lost 3 bases, and 14 bases lay between the germline ends. In DNA, the CDR3 is TGTGCCAGCAGCCCCGGAGTGGTGAACAATCAGCCCCAGCATTTT. Translating gives CASSPGVVNNQPQHF.

Comment on this clonotype: In this CDR3 the conserved last residue, phenylalanine or tryptophan, is missing, so a read error is likely. V is TRBV5-1 and J is TRBJ2-3; 13 nucleotides align to TRBD2. Germline-derived CDR1 and CDR2 are SGHRS and YFSETQ. The CDR3 length is 17 residues. Trimming removed 3 bases from V and 5 bases from J; junction bases left unmatched: 9. The CDR3 nucleotides read TGCGCCAGCAGCTCCGGGACTAGCGGGAATTCTCGAGATACGCAGTATTTA. Translated, it gives CASSSGTSGNSRDTQYL.

This clonotype was seen repeatedly, ten times or more. V and J are TRBV20-1 and TRBJ2-5, with D possibly matching TRBD1 (6 bases). Trimming left V 5 bases short and J 5 bases short, with 12 bases between. This CDR3 has 12 amino acids. Germline lookup yields CDR1 DFQATT and CDR2 SNEGSKA (reference sequence). The CDR3 is CSAQLGGETQYF. The CDR3, as DNA: TGCAGTGCTCAACTAGGGGGTGAGACCCAGTACTTC.

This clonotype was counted many times. The genes are TRBV6-6 and TRBJ2-5; the D gene is possibly TRBD1 (5 bases). The CDR3 has 14 amino acids. The germline V gene has CDR1 MNHNY and CDR2 SVGAGI (reference sequence). The V end lost 2 bases, the J end lost 5 bases, and 12 bases lay between the germline ends. CDR3 bases: TGTGCCAGCAGTTACGGCAGGGATGGCGAGACCCAGTACTTC. Translated: CASSYGRDGETQYF.

This clonotype appeared many times. The CDR3 bases are TGCAGCGTTGATACGCGGCAAGCCCTTGGCTACACCTTC. Protein product: CSVDTRQALGYTF. This sequence joins TRBV29-1 and TRBJ1-2; D is uncertain. The germline V gene encodes CDR1 SQVTM and CDR2 ANQGSEA. V lost 3 bases and J 7 bases, leaving 15 bases between the germline ends. The CDR3 consists of 13 residues.

There are many counts of this clonotype. V usage is TRBV28 and J usage is TRBJ2-2; either TRBD1 or TRBD2 may supply D (5 bases each). This CDR3 has 16 residues. Germline V CDR1 and CDR2: MDHEN, SYDVKM. Trimming left V 1 base short and J 7 bases short, with 16 bases between. In DNA, the CDR3 is TGTGCCAGCAGTTTATATTGGGGCGCGGGTAACGGGGAGCTGTTTTTT. Translated, it gives CASSLYWGAGNGELFF.